This TCR beta chain was profiled in a study of blood T cell repertoires in COVID-19. Study at large: Samples came from the United States, Italy and Spain, spanning acute and convalescent COVID-19.

In the authors' workflow: Reference gene primer amplification yielded estimated nucleated cell counts. The table came from immunoSEQ multiplex PCR; TCRdb's copy has only in-frame clones and leaves some out. V, J and clone size were drawn from that table, and D and trimming were deduced from the DNA. The profile covers 200,000 or so clones, with approximately 80% appearing a single time and 0.8% to 0.95% taken by the ten largest. This CDR3 contains 14 residues. Between the trimmed V and J ends, which lost 5 bases and 1 base, there was a span of 11 bases. Germline V gene data show CDR1 as SGHTA and CDR2 as FQGNSA.

J is TRBJ1-1 and V is TRBV7-2; possibly TRBD1 for D (6 bases). The clonotype originates from a man aged 60-69 years with COVID-19, enrolled during active disease. Sequences were obtained from peripheral blood. For the CDR3, the DNA is TGTGCCAGCAGCGCTGGCAGGGGGAACACTGAAGCTTTCTTT. Encoded protein: CASSAGRGNTEAFF.